The entry that follows covers one T cell receptor beta chain sequence. This CDR3 region has 15 residues. Germline V CDR1 and CDR2: SGHRS, YFSETQ. Trimming at V came to 0 bases and at J to 0 bases, leaving 1 base not matched to a gene. Some clones are missing from TCRdb's copy, which holds only in-frame ones; the method was immunoSEQ multiplex PCR. Among approximately 170,000 clones, approximately 90% were seen once, and the ten largest hold around 6.5%. These data originate in a study of blood T cell repertoires in COVID-19. Background on the study: Sources were T cells, B-cell-depleted T cells, or PBMCs; the material itself was cDNA or gDNA.

The sequence came from a woman aged 80 or over in a cohort sampled during active or convalescent COVID-19. This chain connects TRBV5-1 to TRBJ2-3; 7 bases match TRBD1. The sample taken for sequencing was peripheral blood. The CDR3 sequence is CASSLEQGSTDTQYF. The DNA for the CDR3 is TGCGCCAGCAGCTTGGAACAGGGGAGCACAGATACGCAGTATTTT.